These 5 T cell receptor beta chains were sequenced from one sample in a study of OX40 agonist ivuxolimab in advanced cancers. Using immunoSEQ multiplex PCR, the repertoire was profiled, and TCRdb retains in-frame clones only, with some absent. The table has roughly 99,000 clones, about 91% seen once; the top ten hold roughly 1.1%. The specimen comprised CD4+ or CD8+ T cells sorted from blood, sampled in a trial of the OX40 agonist ivuxolimab. Receptors originate from an adult with an advanced solid tumor such as melanoma, head and neck, liver or kidney cancer.

The chain joins TRBV10-2 to TRBJ1-1; D is possibly TRBD1 (6 bases). The CDR3 is 21 residues long. The germline gives CDR1 WSHSY, CDR2 SAAADI. Trimming removed 2 bases at V and 3 bases at J, with 31 bases between. The DNA of the CDR3 is TGCGCCAGCAGTGAGAAAACAGGGCTCGATAGGTATGGAATGGGGCACACTGAAGCTTTCTTT. Protein sequence: CASSEKTGLDRYGMGHTEAFF.

V and J are TRBV5-1 and TRBJ2-5; 7 bases map to TRBD1. The trim removed 4 bases at V and 5 bases at J, leaving 5 bases unmatched. Per germline, CDR1 SGHRS and CDR2 YFSETQ. The CDR3 loop spans 13 amino acids. The DNA for the CDR3 is TGCGCCAGCAGCCAGACAGGGCTGGAGACCCAGTACTTC. Its protein product is CASSQTGLETQYF.

J is TRBJ2-5 and V is TRBV19; 8 nucleotides match TRBD2. TRBJ2-7 matches the DNA end more closely, so the J call is doubtful. This CDR3 region has 15 residues. Germline values: CDR1 LNHDA, CDR2 SQIVND (reference sequence). The chain's CDR3 is CASSIVLAENYEQYF. CDR3 in DNA: TGTGCCAGTAGTATAGTACTAGCGGAGAACTACGAGCAGTACTTC.

The chain combines TRBV19 with TRBJ1-2; TRBD1 matches 7 bases. V lost 5 bases, J lost 2 bases, and 14 bases stayed unmatched. This CDR3 comprises 17 residues. Germline assignment: CDR1 LNHDA and CDR2 SQIVND (reference sequence). CDR3 loop: CASSFTGAQPKNYGYTF. The DNA of the CDR3 is TGTGCCAGTAGTTTCACAGGGGCTCAGCCGAAGAACTATGGCTACACCTTC.

The chain recombines TRBV21-1 with TRBJ1-2. TRBV21-1 is a recognized pseudogene. The CDR3 covers 13 residues. CDR3 in DNA: TGTGCCAGCAGCAACAGACCGGCGTATGGCTACACCTTC. This encodes CASSNRPAYGYTF.